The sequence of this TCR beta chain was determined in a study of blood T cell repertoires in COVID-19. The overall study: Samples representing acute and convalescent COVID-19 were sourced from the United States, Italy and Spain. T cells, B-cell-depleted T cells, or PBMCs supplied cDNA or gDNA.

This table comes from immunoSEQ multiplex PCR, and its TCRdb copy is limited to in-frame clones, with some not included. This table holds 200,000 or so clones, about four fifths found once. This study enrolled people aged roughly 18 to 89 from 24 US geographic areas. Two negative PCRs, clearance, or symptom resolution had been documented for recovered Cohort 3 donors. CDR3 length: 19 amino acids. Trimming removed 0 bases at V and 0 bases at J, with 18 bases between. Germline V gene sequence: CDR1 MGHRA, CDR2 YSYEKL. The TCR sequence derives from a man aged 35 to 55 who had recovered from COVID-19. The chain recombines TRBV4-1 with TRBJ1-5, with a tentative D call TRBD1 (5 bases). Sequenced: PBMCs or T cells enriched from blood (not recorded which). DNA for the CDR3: TGCGCCAGCAGCCAAGATGGGGGGAGGAGACCTTATAGCAATCAGCCCCAGCATTTT. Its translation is CASSQDGGRRPYSNQPQHF.